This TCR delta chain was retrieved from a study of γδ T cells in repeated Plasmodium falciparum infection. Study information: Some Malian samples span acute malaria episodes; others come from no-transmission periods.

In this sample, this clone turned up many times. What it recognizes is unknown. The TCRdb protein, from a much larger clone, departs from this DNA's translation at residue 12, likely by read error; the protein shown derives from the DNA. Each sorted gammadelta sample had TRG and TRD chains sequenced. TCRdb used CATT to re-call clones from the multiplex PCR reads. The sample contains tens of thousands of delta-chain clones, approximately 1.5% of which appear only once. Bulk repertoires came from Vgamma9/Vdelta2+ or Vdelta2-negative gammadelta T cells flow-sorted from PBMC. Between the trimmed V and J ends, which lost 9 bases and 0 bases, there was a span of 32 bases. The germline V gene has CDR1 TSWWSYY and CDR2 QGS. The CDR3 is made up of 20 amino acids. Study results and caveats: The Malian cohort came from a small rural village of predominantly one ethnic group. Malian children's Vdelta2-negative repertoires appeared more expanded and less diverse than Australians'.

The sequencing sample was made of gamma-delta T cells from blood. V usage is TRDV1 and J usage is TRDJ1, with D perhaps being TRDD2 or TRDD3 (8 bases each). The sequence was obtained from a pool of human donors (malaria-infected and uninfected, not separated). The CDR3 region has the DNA TGTGCTCTCATTCTTCCTACCGGTGACTGGGGGCTTTACTACACCGATAAACTCATCTTT. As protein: CALILPTGDWGLYYTDKLIF.